This T cell receptor (beta chain) was identified in a study of cytomegalovirus exposure and HLA in healthy donors. Study observations and caveats: Accurate prediction of HLA-A and HLA-B alleles (for most subjects) was reportedly achieved from TCR beta sequences. Researchers reported in a later analysis that a missense DCLRE1C variant was tied to TCR beta V- and J-gene trimming.

This CDR3 comprises 14 residues. Germline CDR1 SGHRS, CDR2 YFSETQ. Trimming left V 5 bases short and J 3 bases short, with 13 bases between. With respect to this clone: Its antigen is not known.

Use of 60 Vbeta and 13 Jbeta primers characterized the PCR. Here immunoSEQ multiplex PCR was the method, and the copy in TCRdb shows in-frame clones only, minus some. The sample shows under 150,000 clones, around 87% of them seen only once. It was healthy bone marrow donors who served as donors. This chain uses TRBV5-1 with TRBJ2-3; a weak D match, TRBD2 (5 bases). This clonotype was sampled from a woman aged 25 to 45 in good health and CMV-seronegative. The sequenced material came from PBMCs. As DNA, the CDR3 is TGCGCCAGCAGGTTAGCGCAGGAGACAGATACGCAGTATTTT. This sequence encodes CASRLAQETDTQYF.